A selection of T cell receptor beta chains follows, all from one sample in a study of early T cells in non-severe SARS-CoV-2 infection. TCRdb recomputed calls from the 5' RACE reads with MiXCR, one row per CDR3 protein. The profile shows under 70,000 distinct CDR3 sequences, roughly 5.7% of them singletons. Material: whole blood, obtained at baseline. The receptor set was obtained from an adult who was a healthcare worker with PCR-confirmed SARS-CoV-2 infection or an uninfected control (not recorded which). CDR3s include the opening cysteine and the closing phenylalanine or tryptophan. A D gene is named only where the DNA matches it firmly. Only some rows state a clone size, as once, few, many or a class for expanded clones.

v_gene	abundance	d_gene	j_gene	len	CDR3aa	CDR3nt
TRBV6-5	many	.	TRBJ1-1	13	CASGALSNTEAFF	TGTGCCAGCGGTGCCCTATCGAACACTGAAGCTTTCTTT
TRBV7-6	many	.	TRBJ2-7	14	CASSLLNLAYEQYF	TGTGCCAGCAGCTTACTAAACCTGGCCTACGAGCAGTACTTC
TRBV5-1	many	TRBD2	TRBJ2-7	15	CASSLDRGSGYEQYF	TGCGCCAGCAGCTTGGATCGCGGGAGTGGGTACGAGCAGTACTTC
TRBV4-1	many	.	TRBJ2-5	13	CASSQGGRETQYF	TGCGCCAGCAGCCAAGGCGGTCGGGAGACCCAGTACTTC
TRBV7-8	.	TRBD1	TRBJ2-7	17	CASSLALGTGDSYEQYF	TGTGCCAGCAGCTTAGCGCTGGGGACAGGGGACTCCTACGAGCAGTACTTC
TRBV6-5	many	.	TRBJ2-7	13	CASRETSSYEQYF	TGTGCCAGCAGGGAGACTAGTTCTTACGAGCAGTACTTC
TRBV24-1	many	.	TRBJ2-2	18	CATSDYAGVEEDTGELFF	TGTGCCACCAGTGATTACGCAGGGGTGGAGGAGGACACCGGGGAGCTGTTTTTT
TRBV7-6	few	TRBD1	TRBJ2-7	15	CASSTHRDRGYEQYF	TGTGCCAGCAGCACCCACAGGGACAGGGGATACGAGCAGTACTTC
TRBV19	many	.	TRBJ2-1	20	CASSTPLADLRGSSYNEQFF	TGTGCCAGTAGTACCCCACTAGCAGATCTGAGGGGGAGCTCCTACAATGAGCAGTTCTTC
TRBV7-9	few	.	TRBJ2-1	12	CASSYANNEQFF	TGTGCCAGCAGCTATGCAAACAATGAGCAGTTCTTC
TRBV27	.	.	TRBJ2-3	18	CASSLNSGESPSTDTQYF	TGTGCCAGCAGTTTAAATTCGGGGGAGTCCCCTAGCACAGATACGCAGTATTTT
TRBV7-9	few	.	TRBJ2-1	15	CASSLAVSSADEQFF	TGTGCCAGCAGCTTAGCGGTCAGTTCGGCCGATGAGCAGTTCTTC
TRBV18	many	.	TRBJ2-7	14	CASSPARSSYEQYF	TGTGCCAGCTCCCCAGCAAGGAGCTCCTACGAGCAGTACTTC
TRBV28	many	TRBD1	TRBJ1-2	13	CASRGTEIYGYTF	TGTGCCAGCAGGGGGACAGAGATCTATGGCTACACCTTC
TRBV4-3	many	TRBD2	TRBJ2-1	13	CASQREGRGEQFF	TGCGCCAGCCAGCGGGAGGGCCGGGGTGAGCAGTTCTTC
TRBV5-8	few	TRBD1	TRBJ1-5	16	CASSAGTGGWQQPQHF	TGTGCCAGCAGCGCTGGAACAGGGGGGTGGCAGCAGCCCCAGCATTTT
TRBV7-6	few	TRBD1	TRBJ2-7	15	CASSPTGQGFDEQYF	TGTGCCAGCAGCCCCACGGGACAGGGGTTCGACGAGCAGTACTTC
TRBV18	many	TRBD2	TRBJ2-3	15	CASSSLAGEADTQYF	TGTGCCAGCTCATCCTTAGCGGGAGAGGCGGATACGCAGTATTTT
TRBV9	many	TRBD2	TRBJ2-5	13	CASGLAGDETQYF	TGTGCCAGCGGTCTAGCGGGAGATGAGACCCAGTACTTC
TRBV20-1	many	.	TRBJ1-2	13	CSASDRNNYGYTF	TGCAGTGCTAGCGACCGGAATAACTATGGCTACACCTTC
TRBV27	.	.	TRBJ2-1	15	CASSPERSSYNEQFF	TGTGCCAGCAGTCCCGAGCGGAGCTCCTACAATGAGCAGTTCTTC
TRBV20-1	many	TRBD2	TRBJ2-1	17	CSARDLAASRSYNEQFF	TGCAGTGCTAGAGATCTAGCGGCCAGTAGGTCCTACAATGAGCAGTTCTTC
TRBV20-1	many	TRBD1	TRBJ2-3	17	CSATELTWTGGGDTQYF	TGCAGTGCTACCGAACTAACCTGGACAGGGGGCGGTGATACGCAGTATTTT
TRBV28	many	TRBD1	TRBJ1-1	16	CASSLYGQGMNTEAFF	TGTGCCAGCAGTCTTTACGGACAGGGAATGAACACTGAAGCTTTCTTT
TRBV30	many	.	TRBJ1-4	14	CAWSEGSYNEKLFF	TGTGCCTGGAGTGAGGGCAGCTATAATGAAAAACTGTTTTTT
TRBV21-1	.	.	TRBJ1-2	15	CASSPRQGMDYGYTF	TGTGCCAGCAGCCCCCGACAGGGGATGGACTATGGCTACACCTTC
TRBV20-1	many	.	TRBJ2-3	13	CSAPVYSADTQYF	TGCAGTGCTCCCGTGTACTCTGCAGATACGCAGTATTTT
TRBV29-1	many	.	TRBJ2-1	12	CSVEDRGTSSVF	TGCAGCGTTGAAGATCGGGGGACCAGCTCGGTCTTC
TRBV5-1	.	TRBD2	TRBJ2-3	16	CASSQGTSGSTDTQYF	TGCGCCAGCAGCCAGGGGACTAGCGGTAGCACAGATACGCAGTATTTT
TRBV5-1	many	TRBD2	TRBJ2-3	16	CASSLGGLAGPDTQYF	TGCGCCAGCAGCCTGGGGGGACTAGCGGGACCAGATACGCAGTATTTT
TRBV20-1	.	.	TRBJ2-7	11	CSAVSRDEQYF	TGCAGTGCAGTCTCTAGGGACGAGCAGTACTTC
TRBV2	many	TRBD2	TRBJ2-1	15	CASSPTGGKYNEQFF	TGTGCCAGCAGTCCTACGGGAGGGAAATACAATGAGCAGTTCTTC
TRBV20-1	many	.	TRBJ2-7	13	CSAPDSTVYEQYF	TGCAGTGCCCCAGACAGCACAGTCTACGAGCAGTACTTC